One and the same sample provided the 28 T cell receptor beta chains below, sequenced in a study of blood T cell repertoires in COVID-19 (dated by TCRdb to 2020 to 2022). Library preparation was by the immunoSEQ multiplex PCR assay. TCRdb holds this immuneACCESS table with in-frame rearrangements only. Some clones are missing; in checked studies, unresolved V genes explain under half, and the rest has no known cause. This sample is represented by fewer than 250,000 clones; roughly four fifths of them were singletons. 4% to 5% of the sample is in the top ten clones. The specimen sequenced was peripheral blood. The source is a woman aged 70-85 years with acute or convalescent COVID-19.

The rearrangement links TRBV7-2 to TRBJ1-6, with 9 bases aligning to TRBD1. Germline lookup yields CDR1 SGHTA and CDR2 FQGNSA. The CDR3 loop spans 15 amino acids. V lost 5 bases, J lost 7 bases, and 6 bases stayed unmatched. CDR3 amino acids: CASSPGQGENSPLHF. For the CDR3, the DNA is TGTGCCAGCAGCCCGGGACAGGGTGAGAATTCACCCCTCCACTTT.

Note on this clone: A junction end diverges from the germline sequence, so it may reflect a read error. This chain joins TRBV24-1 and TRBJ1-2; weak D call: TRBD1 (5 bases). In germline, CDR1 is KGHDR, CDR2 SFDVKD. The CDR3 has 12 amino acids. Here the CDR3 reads CATSDRDSPPAF. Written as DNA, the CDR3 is TGTGCCACCAGTGACCGTGACAGCCCTCCCGCCTTC.

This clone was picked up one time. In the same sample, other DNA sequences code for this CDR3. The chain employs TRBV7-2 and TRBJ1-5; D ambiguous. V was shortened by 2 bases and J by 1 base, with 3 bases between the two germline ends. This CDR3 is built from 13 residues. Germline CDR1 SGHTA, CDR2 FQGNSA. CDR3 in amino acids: CASSLSSNQPQHF. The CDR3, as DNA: TGTGCCAGCAGCTTAAGCAGCAATCAGCCCCAGCATTTT. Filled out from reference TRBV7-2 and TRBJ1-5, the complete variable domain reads GAGVSQSPSNKVTEKGKDVELRCDPISGHTALYWYRQSLGQGLEFLIYFQGNSAPDKSGLPSDRFSAERTGGSVSTLTIQRTQQEDSAVYLCASSLSSNQPQHFGDGTRLSIL.

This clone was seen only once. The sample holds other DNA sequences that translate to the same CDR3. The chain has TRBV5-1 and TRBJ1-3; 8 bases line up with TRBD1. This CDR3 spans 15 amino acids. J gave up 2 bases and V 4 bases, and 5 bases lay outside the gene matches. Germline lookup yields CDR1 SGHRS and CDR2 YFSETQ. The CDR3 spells CASSLGQVTGNTIYF. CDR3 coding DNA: TGCGCCAGCAGCCTGGGACAGGTCACTGGAAACACCATATATTTT.

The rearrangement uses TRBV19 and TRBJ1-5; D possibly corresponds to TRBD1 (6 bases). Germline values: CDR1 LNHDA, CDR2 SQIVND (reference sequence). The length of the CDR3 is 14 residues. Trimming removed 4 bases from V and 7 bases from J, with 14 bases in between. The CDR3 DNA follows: TGTGCCAGTAGTAGCGGGGGCGCAGGGCAGCCCCAGCATTTT. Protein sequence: CASSSGGAGQPQHF.

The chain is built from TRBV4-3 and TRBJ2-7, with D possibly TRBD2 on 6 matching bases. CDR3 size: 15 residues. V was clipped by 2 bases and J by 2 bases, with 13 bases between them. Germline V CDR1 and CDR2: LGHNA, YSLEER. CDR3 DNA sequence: TGCGCCAGCAGCCAACAAGCGGGCTTGGCCTACGAGCAGTACTTC. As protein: CASSQQAGLAYEQYF.

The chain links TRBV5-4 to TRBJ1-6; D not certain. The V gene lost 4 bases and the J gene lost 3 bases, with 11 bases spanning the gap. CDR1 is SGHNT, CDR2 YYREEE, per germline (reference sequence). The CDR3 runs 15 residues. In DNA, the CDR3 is TGTGCCAGCAGCCGGGAGGCCAGCTATAATTCACCCCTCCACTTT. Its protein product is CASSREASYNSPLHF. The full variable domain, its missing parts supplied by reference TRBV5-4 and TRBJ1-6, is ETGVTQSPTHLIKTRGQQVTLRCSSQSGHNTVSWYQQALGQGPQFIFQYYREEENGRGNFPPRFSGLQFPNYSSELNVNALELDDSALYLCASSREASYNSPLHFGNGTRLTVT.

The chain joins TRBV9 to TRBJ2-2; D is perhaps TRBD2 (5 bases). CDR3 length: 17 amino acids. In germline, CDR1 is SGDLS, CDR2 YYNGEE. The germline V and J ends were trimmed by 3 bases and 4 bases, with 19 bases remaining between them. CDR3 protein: CASSGPPSEGITGELFF. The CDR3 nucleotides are TGTGCCAGCAGCGGTCCGCCTAGTGAGGGCATCACCGGGGAGCTGTTTTTT.

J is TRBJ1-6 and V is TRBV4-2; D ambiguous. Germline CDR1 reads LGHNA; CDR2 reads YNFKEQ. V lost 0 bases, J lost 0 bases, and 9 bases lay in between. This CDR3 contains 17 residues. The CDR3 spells CASSQEDGSSYNSPLHF. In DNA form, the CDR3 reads TGTGCCAGCAGCCAAGAGGACGGGAGCTCCTATAATTCACCCCTCCACTTT.

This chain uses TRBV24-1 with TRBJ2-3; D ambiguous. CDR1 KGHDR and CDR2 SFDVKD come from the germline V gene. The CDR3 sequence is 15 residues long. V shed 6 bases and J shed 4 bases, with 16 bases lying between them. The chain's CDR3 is CATSSPNLAADTQYF. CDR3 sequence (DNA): TGTGCCACCAGTTCCCCGAACCTGGCAGCAGATACGCAGTATTTT.

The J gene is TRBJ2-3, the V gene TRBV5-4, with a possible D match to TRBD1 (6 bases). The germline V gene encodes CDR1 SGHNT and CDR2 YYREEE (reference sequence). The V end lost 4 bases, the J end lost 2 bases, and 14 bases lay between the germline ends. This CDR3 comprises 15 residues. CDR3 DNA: TGTGCCAGCAGCCCGGGAACAGGGTTCACAGATACGCAGTATTTT. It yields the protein CASSPGTGFTDTQYF.

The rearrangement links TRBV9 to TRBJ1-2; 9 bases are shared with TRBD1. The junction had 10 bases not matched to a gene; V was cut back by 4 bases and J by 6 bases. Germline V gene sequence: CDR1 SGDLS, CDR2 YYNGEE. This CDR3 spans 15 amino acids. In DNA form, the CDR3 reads TGTGCCAGCAGCCCCTCGGGACAGGGCCCTCATGGCTACACCTTC. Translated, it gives CASSPSGQGPHGYTF.

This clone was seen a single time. CDR3 sequence reads: CAITQGVDYGYTF. In DNA form, the CDR3 reads TGTGCCATCACACAGGGGGTCGACTATGGCTACACCTTC. The rearrangement links TRBV10-3 to TRBJ1-2; 8 bases map to TRBD1. The CDR3 contains 13 residues. Germline V gene lookup returns CDR1 ENHRY and CDR2 SYGVKD. The trim removed 7 bases at V and 3 bases at J, leaving 4 bases unmatched.

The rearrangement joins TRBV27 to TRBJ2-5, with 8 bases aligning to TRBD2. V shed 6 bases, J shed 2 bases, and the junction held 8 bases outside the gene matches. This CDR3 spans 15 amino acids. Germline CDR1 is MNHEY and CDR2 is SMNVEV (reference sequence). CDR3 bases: TGTGCCAGCAGACCCACTAGCGGACCTCAAGAGACCCAGTACTTC. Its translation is CASRPTSGPQETQYF.

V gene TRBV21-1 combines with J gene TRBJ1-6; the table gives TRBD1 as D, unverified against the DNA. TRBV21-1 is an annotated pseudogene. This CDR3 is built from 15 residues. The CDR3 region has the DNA TGTGCCAGAAAAGTGACAGGGGCCTATAATTCACCCCTCCACTTT. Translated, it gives CARKVTGAYNSPLHF.

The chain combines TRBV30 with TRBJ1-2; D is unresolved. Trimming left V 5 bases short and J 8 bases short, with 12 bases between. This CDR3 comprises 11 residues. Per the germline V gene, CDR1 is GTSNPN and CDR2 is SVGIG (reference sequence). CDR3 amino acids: CAWCRSGGYTF. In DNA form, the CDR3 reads TGTGCCTGGTGCAGGAGCGGAGGCTACACCTTC.

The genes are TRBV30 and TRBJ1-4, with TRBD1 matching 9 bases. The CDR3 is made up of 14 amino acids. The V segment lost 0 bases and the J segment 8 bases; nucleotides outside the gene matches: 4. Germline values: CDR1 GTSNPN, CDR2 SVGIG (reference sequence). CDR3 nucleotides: TGTGCCTGGAGTGTACAGGGGGCTAGGGAAAAACTGTTTTTT. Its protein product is CAWSVQGAREKLFF. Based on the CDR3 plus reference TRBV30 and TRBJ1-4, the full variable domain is SQTIHQWPATLVQPVGSPLSLECTVEGTSNPNLYWYRQAAGRGLQLLFYSVGIGQISSEVPQNLSASRPQDRQFILSSKKLLLSDSGFYLCAWSVQGAREKLFFGSGTQLSVL.

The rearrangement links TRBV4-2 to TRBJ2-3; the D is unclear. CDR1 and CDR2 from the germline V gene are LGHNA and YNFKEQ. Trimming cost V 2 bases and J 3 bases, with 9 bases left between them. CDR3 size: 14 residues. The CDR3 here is CASSQPEWTDTQYF. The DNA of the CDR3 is TGTGCCAGCAGCCAACCTGAGTGGACAGATACGCAGTATTTT.

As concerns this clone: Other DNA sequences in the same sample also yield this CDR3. Here the CDR3 DNA reads TGTGCCAGCAGCCAAGGGACAGGGGGATACAATGAGCAGTTCTTC. It encodes CASSQGTGGYNEQFF. This chain uses TRBV3-1 (or the pseudogene TRBV3-2) with TRBJ2-1, with 10 bases matching TRBD1. Trimming at V came to 1 base and at J to 4 bases, leaving 1 base not matched to a gene. Germline CDR1 is LGHDT and CDR2 is YNNKEL (reference sequence). The CDR3 is 15 residues long.

The CDR3 reads CASSLGQANTEAFF. In nucleotides, the CDR3 is TGTGCCAGCAGCCTGGGACAGGCGAACACTGAAGCTTTCTTT. V usage is TRBV14 and J usage is TRBJ1-1, with 8 bases fitting TRBD1. The CDR3 is 14 residues long. With V trimmed by 4 bases and J by 1 base, 2 bases remained unmatched. The germline gives CDR1 SGHDN, CDR2 FVKESK.

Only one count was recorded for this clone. For the CDR3, the DNA is TGCAGCGTTGAAGGGAGGCTGGGTTTCACTGAAGCTTTCTTT. Protein: CSVEGRLGFTEAFF. The J gene is TRBJ1-1, the V gene TRBV29-1; D call uncertain. CDR3 length: 14 residues. Germline V gene data show CDR1 as SQVTM and CDR2 as ANQGSEA. Deletions cut 1 base from V and 4 bases from J, with 13 bases between.

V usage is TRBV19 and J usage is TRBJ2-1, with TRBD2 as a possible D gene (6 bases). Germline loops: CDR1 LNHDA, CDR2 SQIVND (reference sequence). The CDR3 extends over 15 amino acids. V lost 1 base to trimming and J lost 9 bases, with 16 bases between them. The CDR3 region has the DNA TGTGCCAGTAGTATAGTCGTCACCGGGGGAAGTGAGCAGTTCTTC. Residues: CASSIVVTGGSEQFF.

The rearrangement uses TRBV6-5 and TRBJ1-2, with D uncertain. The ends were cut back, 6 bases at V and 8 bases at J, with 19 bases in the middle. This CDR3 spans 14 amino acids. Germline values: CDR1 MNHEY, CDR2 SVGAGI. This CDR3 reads CASSLRTGLGGYTF. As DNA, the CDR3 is TGTGCCAGCAGCCTTAGGACGGGATTAGGAGGCTACACCTTC.

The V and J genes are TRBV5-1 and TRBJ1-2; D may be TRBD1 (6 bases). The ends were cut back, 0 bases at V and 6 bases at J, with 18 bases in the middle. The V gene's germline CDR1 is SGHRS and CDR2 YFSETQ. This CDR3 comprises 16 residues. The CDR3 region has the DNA TGCGCCAGCAGCTTGGCAGGGGACCCTCGGTTCGATGGCTACACCTTC. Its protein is CASSLAGDPRFDGYTF.

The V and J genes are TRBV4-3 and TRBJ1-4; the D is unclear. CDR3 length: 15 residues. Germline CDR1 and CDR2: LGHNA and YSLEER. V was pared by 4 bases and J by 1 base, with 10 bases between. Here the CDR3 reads CASSPGERTNEKLFF. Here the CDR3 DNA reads TGCGCCAGCAGCCCCGGAGAGAGAACTAATGAAAAACTGTTTTTT.

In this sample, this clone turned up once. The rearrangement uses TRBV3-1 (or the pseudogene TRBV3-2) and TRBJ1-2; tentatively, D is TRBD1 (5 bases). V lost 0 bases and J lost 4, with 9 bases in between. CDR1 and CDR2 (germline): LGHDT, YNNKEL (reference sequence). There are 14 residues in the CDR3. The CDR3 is CASSQDPRVYGYTF. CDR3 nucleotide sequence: TGTGCCAGCAGCCAAGACCCCAGGGTCTATGGCTACACCTTC.

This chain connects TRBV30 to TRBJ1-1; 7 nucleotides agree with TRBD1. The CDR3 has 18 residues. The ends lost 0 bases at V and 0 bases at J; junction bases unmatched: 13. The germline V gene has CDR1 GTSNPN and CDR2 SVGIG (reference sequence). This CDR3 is CAWSVKRAGGTMNTEAFF. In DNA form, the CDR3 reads TGTGCCTGGAGTGTAAAGAGGGCAGGGGGGACCATGAACACTGAAGCTTTCTTT. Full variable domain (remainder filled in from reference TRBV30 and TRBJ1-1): SQTIHQWPATLVQPVGSPLSLECTVEGTSNPNLYWYRQAAGRGLQLLFYSVGIGQISSEVPQNLSASRPQDRQFILSSKKLLLSDSGFYLCAWSVKRAGGTMNTEAFFGQGTRLTVV.

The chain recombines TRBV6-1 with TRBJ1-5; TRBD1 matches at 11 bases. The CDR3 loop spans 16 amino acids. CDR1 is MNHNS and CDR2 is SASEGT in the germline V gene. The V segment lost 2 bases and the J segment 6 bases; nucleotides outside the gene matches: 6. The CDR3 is CASSETRTGGTQPQHF. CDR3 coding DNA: TGTGCCAGCAGTGAAACCAGGACAGGGGGCACTCAGCCCCAGCATTTT.